This T cell receptor beta chain comes out of a study of T cells expressing NK-cell markers (dated by TCRdb to about 2020). With respect to the entire study: TCR beta-chain repertoires were profiled in sorted CD3+CD56+NKG2C+, CD3+CD56+NKG2C- and CD3+CD56-NKG2C+ T-cell subsets from about 8 donors. Sequencing of the libraries produced 2 x 150 bp reads on Illumina HiSeq 2000/2500, MiSeq or NextSeq. Seven of the eight sequenced donors were HCMV-seropositive and one was HCMV-seronegative. The study sequenced eight donors, all healthy volunteers chosen at random: three men and five women.

With respect to this clonotype: What this receptor recognizes is not known.

General conclusions and limits of the study: In six donors, the dominant CD3+CD56+NKG2C+ clonotypes were found to rank among the top 10 CD8+ clonotypes and to make up roughly 1.0-7.0% of CD8+ T cells. Those dominant clonotypes were again the most abundant among CD3+CD56-NKG2C+ cells in a handful of donors, at about 28.3-60.1%. It remained unclear whether the expanded NKG2C-expressing T cell clones were specific for HCMV antigens.

Sequencer: Illumina HiSeq 2000. 5'RACE template switching, by which a universal primer site and unique molecular identifiers were added, was used to make TCR beta cDNA libraries. cDNA synthesis was primed from the TCR beta constant segment, followed by two successive PCR amplification steps. Per the original workflow: MIGEC was used to demultiplex reads and group reads by UMI, and MiTCR was used to assemble and quantify clonotypes. Only TCR cDNA sequences supported by at least two reads were kept to exclude erroneous sequences. The tcR package was used for downstream repertoire analysis, and clonotypes were matched across fractions by CDR3 nucleotide sequence plus V segment. Antigen specificity was annotated against VDJdb with VDJmatch, allowing one amino acid substitution in CDR3. TCRdb reprocessed the public reads and reports one entry per CDR3 protein sequence, without DNA. These V and J calls originate from TCRdb's pipeline instead of the authors' own analysis. The sample's table lists a count of 500,000 to 600,000 distinct CDR3 sequences. Of the sample, approximately 3.5% falls within the top ten clones.

A commercial ELISA kit detecting HCMV-specific IgG in serum was used to determine HCMV serostatus. Ficoll density gradient centrifugation was used to isolate peripheral blood mononuclear cells from blood. The CDR3 contains 15 residues, cysteine and phenylalanine counted. The DNA is unrecorded. The germline V gene yields MNHEY for CDR1 and SVGAGI for CDR2. The source is a man aged 18-30 years in good health. Donor details come from another sample of the same person, matched by shared clones. The sample comprised blood T cells: a sorted CD56 or NKG2C T cell subset, CD4+ or CD8+ T cells, or bulk PBMC T cells (not recorded which). The receptor chain draws on TRBV6-5 and TRBJ2-7; the TCRdb D gene call, TRBD1, has no DNA to confirm it. The CDR3 sequence is CASSYAGSVSYEQYF.